Below, 20 T cell receptor beta chains from the same sample are listed, as sequenced in a study of CD8 T cells in Susac syndrome. The authors reverse transcribed about 0.5 to 1 ug RNA with random hexamers. TCRdb re-derived calls from the immunoSEQ multiplex PCR reads in MiXCR, one entry per CDR3 protein. The sample contains about 300,000 distinct CDR3 sequences, approximately 89% of which appear only once. Sequenced input: CD8+ T cells from PBMCs. These TCRs come from a human donor with multiple sclerosis.

CDR3 region: CASSNQDTTIPYEQYF. The CDR3 nucleotides are TGTGCCAGCAGCAATCAGGACACAACTATACCCTACGAGCAGTACTTC. The chain combines TRBV7-9 with TRBJ2-7; tentatively, D is TRBD1 (5 bases). V lost 5 bases to trimming and J lost 2 bases, with 19 bases between them. The V gene's germline CDR1 is SEHNR and CDR2 FQNEAQ (reference sequence). The CDR3 covers 16 residues.

This clonotype was recorded once. This sequence joins TRBV6-2 or TRBV6-3 and TRBJ2-3; D may match TRBD1 or TRBD2 (6 bases each). Trimming pared 2 bases from V and 9 bases from J, leaving 21 bases between. CDR1 is MNHEY, CDR2 SVGEGT, per germline. There are 16 residues in the CDR3. Here the CDR3 reads CASSYIPSGAFSTQYF. The CDR3 nucleotides read TGTGCCAGCAGTTACATACCCTCGGGGGCATTTTCCACGCAGTATTTT.

The chain uses TRBV11-2 and TRBJ1-3, with 7 bases aligning to TRBD1. Germline V CDR1 and CDR2: SGHAT, FQNNGV. V was clipped by 5 bases and J by 1 base; unmatched bases: 2. The CDR3 has 14 amino acids. The DNA of the CDR3 is TGTGCCAGCAGCGTACAGGGGTCTGGAAACACCATATATTTT. Its translation: CASSVQGSGNTIYF.

The chain is built from TRBV9 and TRBJ2-4; no firm D call. CDR3 length: 15 residues. V lost 0 bases to trimming and J lost 0 bases, with 7 bases between them. Germline CDR1 SGDLS, CDR2 YYNGEE. DNA of the CDR3: TGTGCCAGCAGCGTAGCAGGTTTAGCCAAAAACATTCAGTACTTC. Amino acids: CASSVAGLAKNIQYF.

The chain links TRBV6-5 to TRBJ1-2, with D uncertain. Trimming cost V 2 bases and J 8 bases, with 15 bases left between them. Germline CDR1 is MNHEY and CDR2 is SVGAGI. The CDR3 has 14 amino acids. The CDR3 loop reads CASSYREGFYGYTF. CDR3 coding DNA: TGTGCCAGCAGTTACAGGGAGGGATTCTACGGCTACACCTTC.

The rearrangement links TRBV19 to TRBJ2-7; 7 positions match TRBD1. The CDR3 consists of 13 residues. J lost 5 bases, V lost 6 bases, and 7 bases had no gene match. Germline V gene sequence: CDR1 LNHDA, CDR2 SQIVND (reference sequence). Here the CDR3 DNA reads TGTGCCAGTAGGAGCAGGGGGATGAACGAGCAGTACTTC. This codes for CASRSRGMNEQYF.

The chain combines TRBV12-3 or TRBV12-4 with TRBJ2-5; perhaps D is TRBD1 or TRBD2 (5 bases each). V lost 6 bases and J lost 5, with 19 bases in between. The CDR3 totals 15 residues. The CDR3 sequence: CASRAGTTPRETQYF. The DNA of the CDR3 is TGTGCCAGCAGGGCCGGGACCACGCCGAGGGAGACCCAGTACTTC.

This clonotype was seen just once. The gene calls are TRBV7-9 and TRBJ1-1; 7 positions match TRBD1. The V gene's germline CDR1 is SEHNR and CDR2 FQNEAQ (reference sequence). CDR3 length equals 13 residues. The J segment lost 5 bases and the V segment lost 5 bases, leaving 5 bases of the junction unmatched. The CDR3 bases are TGTGCCAGCAGCATGGCAGGGGGGACTGAAGCTTTCTTT. Protein sequence: CASSMAGGTEAFF. The full variable domain, rest sourced from reference TRBV7-9 and TRBJ1-1, is DTGVSQNPRHKITKRGQNVTFRCDPISEHNRLYWYRQTLGQGPEFLTYFQNEAQLEKSRLLSDRFSAERPKGSFSTLEIQRTEQGDSAMYLCASSMAGGTEAFFGQGTRLTVV.

The V and J genes are TRBV2 and TRBJ2-5; tentatively, D is TRBD2 (6 bases). The CDR3 spans 14 residues. Trimming shortened V by 8 bases and J by 5 bases, and 18 bases separated the two germline ends. The germline gives CDR1 SNHLY, CDR2 FYNNEI. The CDR3 DNA reads as TGTGCCAGCGGGGGAGGACTTTCCCTGGAGACCCAGTACTTC. It is translated as CASGGGLSLETQYF.

The rearrangement joins TRBV3-1 to TRBJ2-2; no clear D. This CDR3 has 15 amino acids. Germline assignment: CDR1 LGHDT and CDR2 YNNKEL (reference sequence). V was clipped by 1 base and J by 3 bases, with 9 bases between them. In DNA form, the CDR3 reads TGTGCCAGCAGCCAAGGGCTGCTCTACACCGGGGAGCTGTTTTTT. Protein product: CASSQGLLYTGELFF. The variable domain in full, with the rest retrieved from reference TRBV3-1 and TRBJ2-2, is DTAVSQTPKYLVTQMGNDKSIKCEQNLGHDTMYWYKQDSKKFLKIMFSYNNKELIINETVPNRFSPKSPDKAHLNLHINSLELGDSAVYFCASSQGLLYTGELFFGEGSRLTVL.

This clonotype has only a few counts. The chain recombines TRBV9 with TRBJ2-7, with 8 nucleotides matching TRBD2. CDR3 size: 15 residues. After removal of 2 bases from V and 6 bases from J, the junction contained 10 bases not matched to a gene. CDR1 and CDR2 from the germline V gene are SGDLS and YYNGEE. This chain's CDR3 is CASSVSGSGKVEQYF. The DNA for the CDR3 is TGTGCCAGCAGCGTCAGCGGGAGCGGCAAAGTCGAGCAGTACTTC.

This clonotype was seen a single time. This chain joins TRBV12-3 or TRBV12-4 and TRBJ2-3; 8 bases align to TRBD2. V gave up 3 bases and J gave up 0 bases; unmatched junction bases: 20. This CDR3 has 21 residues. The CDR3 loop reads CASSFTLGPLAGRASTDTQYF. CDR3 in DNA: TGTGCCAGCAGTTTTACGTTGGGGCCCTTAGCGGGAAGGGCGAGCACAGATACGCAGTATTTT.

The J gene is TRBJ2-7, the V gene TRBV4-2; TRBD1 matches 9 bases. The CDR3 has 16 residues. Per the germline V gene, CDR1 is LGHNA and CDR2 is YNFKEQ. Trimming at V came to 1 base and at J to 5 bases, leaving 9 bases not matched to a gene. The CDR3 bases are TGTGCCAGCAGCCAAGGTACCGGGACAGGGTCCCACGAGCAGTACTTC. Translated, it gives CASSQGTGTGSHEQYF.

The chain links TRBV7-6 to TRBJ2-5; D gene uncertain. Trimming cost V 1 base and J 5 bases, with 5 bases left between them. Germline V gene lookup returns CDR1 SGHVS and CDR2 FNYEAQ. The CDR3 length is 12 residues. In DNA, the CDR3 is TGTGCCAGCAGCTTAGGTGCGGAGACCCAGTACTTC. This sequence encodes CASSLGAETQYF.

The rearrangement links TRBV7-2 to TRBJ2-1; 11 bases fit TRBD2. The CDR3 totals 15 residues. Germline-derived CDR1 and CDR2 are SGHTA and FQGNSA. The V segment lost 3 bases and the J segment 8 bases; nucleotides outside the gene matches: 6. This CDR3 is CASSFLAGGVDEQFF. In DNA form, the CDR3 reads TGTGCCAGCAGCTTTCTAGCGGGAGGAGTGGATGAGCAGTTCTTC.

CDR3 sequence (DNA): TGTGCCAGTAGTACGGGCCAAGATACGCAGTATTTT. Amino acids: CASSTGQDTQYF. This sequence joins TRBV19 and TRBJ2-3; D gene unclear. The V and J ends lost 4 bases and 5 bases respectively, with 7 bases between them. Looked up from germline, CDR1 is LNHDA and CDR2 is SQIVND (reference sequence). This CDR3 contains 12 residues.

The J gene is TRBJ1-2, the V gene TRBV27; D remains unclear. The germline V and J ends were trimmed by 3 bases and 2 bases, with 13 bases remaining between them. The germline CDR1 and CDR2 sequences are MNHEY and SMNVEV (reference sequence). CDR3 length: 15 amino acids. The CDR3 protein is CASSFGEAPNYGYTF. CDR3 in DNA: TGTGCCAGCAGTTTTGGCGAGGCCCCCAACTATGGCTACACCTTC.

The J gene is TRBJ2-7, the V gene TRBV13; the match to TRBD1 covers 8 bases. Germline V lookup: CDR1 PRHDT, CDR2 FYEKMQ (reference sequence). Losses at the gene ends were 4 bases for V and 5 bases for J; bases not matched to a gene: 13. The CDR3 is 16 amino acids. CDR3 DNA: TGTGCCAGCAGCTCCAGGGGGCTACTCCCGAAGGACGAGCAGTACTTC. It translates to CASSSRGLLPKDEQYF. The full variable domain, in which reference TRBV13 and TRBJ2-7 provide the parts outside the CDR3, is AAGVIQSPRHLIKEKRETATLKCYPIPRHDTVYWYQQGPGQDPQFLISFYEKMQSDKGSIPDRFSAQQFSDYHSELNMSSLELGDSALYFCASSSRGLLPKDEQYFGPGTRLTVT.

The J gene is TRBJ2-5, the V gene TRBV7-9; D is uncertain. Germline lookup yields CDR1 SEHNR and CDR2 FQNEAQ (reference sequence). The CDR3 contains 13 residues. V was shortened by 2 bases and J by 3 bases, with 7 bases between the two germline ends. CDR3 bases: TGTGCCAGCAGCTTACCCAATGAAGAGACCCAGTACTTC. This gives the protein CASSLPNEETQYF.

The V gene is TRBV30, the J gene TRBJ2-5; 8 bases agree with TRBD1. This CDR3 region has 14 residues. The ends lost 5 bases at V and 5 bases at J; junction bases unmatched: 10. The germline V gene has CDR1 GTSNPN and CDR2 SVGIG (reference sequence). As DNA, the CDR3 is TGTGCCTGGGACACAGGGGGGTCGTGGGAGACCCAGTACTTC. Its translation is CAWDTGGSWETQYF.